This TCR beta chain stems from a study of T cells in Graves' hyperthyroidism and ophthalmopathy (dated by TCRdb to between 2018 and 2021). Study-wide context: Peripheral blood samples were taken at initial diagnosis, before any treatment was given. An independent validation cohort of about 19 hyperthyroidism patients and about 16 patients who later progressed to ophthalmopathy tested prospective prediction of ophthalmopathy. To identify distinguishing TCR V-J signatures, a discovery cohort of around 100 patients was used, comprising fewer than 45 with Graves' ophthalmopathy and some 60 with stable Graves' hyperthyroidism. The paper reports TCR Vbeta CDR3 sequencing of some 140 peripheral blood samples: 43 ophthalmopathy, fewer than 80 hyperthyroidism and around 17 progressor patients. The 95 to 100 discovery patients were divided at random into training and test sets in a 7:3 ratio. In addition, the study compared T-cell repertoires in thyroid tissue and in blood from six Graves' hyperthyroidism patients. After blood sampling, hyperthyroidism patients were treated with methimazole at a starting dose of 30 mg daily, and ophthalmopathy patients were treated with high-dose intravenous methylprednisolone. The research as a whole found: In validation, progression to ophthalmopathy was predicted by the model with 65% to 71% sensitivity and under 85% specificity, a median of roughly 6 months before onset. In cross-validation, a model built on a 13 V-J signature told ophthalmopathy apart from stable hyperthyroidism with approximately 90% sensitivity and about 81% specificity, and in testing the same model reached 80%/75%. Sample size was not statistically predetermined, and investigators were not blinded to group allocation. Blood samples also contained most of the expanded thyroid clonotypes (frequency above 0.001), which suggests that blood repertoires may reflect thyroid immune responses.

The germline V gene sets CDR1 to MDHEN and CDR2 to SYDVKM. V lost 6 bases and J lost 0 bases; the stretch between them is 12 bases long. The CDR3 spans 14 residues, from the cysteine through the phenylalanine. Only the CDR3 DNA stays, 42 bases, in frame from base 1. The TCR beta CDR3 regions were amplified from RNA transcripts. For the first round of RT-PCR on the TCR CDR3, the HTBI primer set was used together with the Qiagen OneStep RT-PCR kit. A second multiplex PCR round built the libraries, followed by size selection and purification. The libraries were sequenced on an Illumina HiSeq2000 using paired-end 100 bp reads. The paper's data handling went like this. SOAPnuke was used to process the raw data, with reads discarded if the reads contained adapters or uncalled bases, had a mean Phred below 15, or lacked an exact constant-primer or identifier match. High-quality paired reads were merged with COPE v1.2.5, and unique nucleotide sequences were defined as clonotypes. Clonotypes were aligned to IMGT TRBV, TRBD and TRBJ reference segments using MiTCR v1.1. The analysis was restricted to V-J combinations with a frequency above 0.0001, which together covered about 99% of the repertoires. A TCS score was defined as the ratio between F50 (clonal expansion) and ExV (chaos), using BLOSUM62-based TCRdist between CDR3 peptides within each V-J. Welch's t-statistics and random forest reduced some 510 V-J features to roughly 13, which were used in a naive Bayes classifier (R e1071). The public reads were run again by TCRdb, first through fastp at Q25 and then through MiXCR, and only productive beta chains were kept. Records with the same CDR3 protein are collapsed into one entry carrying the most frequent genes and DNA. The V and J calls here are based on TCRdb, not the publication. The sample contains roughly 30,000 distinct CDR3 sequences, roughly 45% of them found a single time. Around a tenth of the sample lies in the top ten.

In its sample, this clonotype was seen many times. It has no known antigen specificity. No base quality information exists; no much larger clone differs at one position. Stable Graves' hyperthyroidism was defined as no progression to ophthalmopathy during 18 months of follow-up. Hyperthyroidism patients were aged 18 to 65 years and newly diagnosed, with disease duration of less than 2 months. The study excluded patients with uncontrolled infections, other autoimmune diseases, pregnancy or lactation. Diagnoses were based on clinical symptoms, serum thyroxine and TRAb, thyroid ultrasound and orbital computed tomography. PBMCs were separated from over 9 ml of fresh peripheral blood using Ficoll-Paque density gradient centrifugation. Total RNA was extracted using Trizol reagent, and RNA quality was assessed on an Agilent 2100 Bioanalyzer.

The sequence derives from a woman aged 30 to 39 with Graves' hyperthyroidism. The chain is assembled from TRBV28 and TRBJ2-7; the D gene is perhaps TRBD1, on 6 matching bases. Material: blood. The DNA sequence is TGTGCCAGCAGCTCCGGGACACCCTCCTACGAGCAGTACTTC. It translates as CASSSGTPSYEQYF.